This is a list of T cell receptor beta chains from one sample in a study of blood T cell repertoires in COVID-19. The method was immunoSEQ multiplex PCR; TCRdb's version includes in-frame clones alone and lacks a portion of them. The sample lists about 220,000 clones; 75% to 90% were seen once. Sequenced sample: PBMCs or T cells enriched from blood (not recorded which). These TCRs come from a woman aged 18-29 years in a cohort exposed to, infected with or recovered from COVID-19 (not recorded which). CDR3s include the opening cysteine and the closing phenylalanine or tryptophan. The D gene is left open where the match is weak. Clone size is not always given. Where it is, it says once, few, many or a class for expanded clones.

clone_size	v_call	j_call	d_call	cdr3_nt	cdr3_aa
.	TRBV11-2	TRBJ2-5	TRBD2	TGTGCCAGCAGCTTAGAGGGACTAGACGGAAAGACCCAGTACTTC	CASSLEGLDGKTQYF
.	TRBV7-9	TRBJ2-1	.	TGTGCCAGCAGCTTACTGTTAGATTCCTACAATGAGCAGTTCTTC	CASSLLLDSYNEQFF
.	TRBV18	TRBJ2-7	TRBD1	TGTGCCAGCTCATCGGGACAGGGATCCTTCTACGAGCAGTACTTC	CASSSGQGSFYEQYF
few	TRBV30	TRBJ1-1	.	TGTGCCTGGAGTGTACGGGGGGGCACTGAAGCTTTCTTT	CAWSVRGGTEAFF
.	TRBV19	TRBJ2-1	.	TGTGCCAGTAGTATGGGGGGGCCCTCCTACAATGAGCAGTTCTTC	CASSMGGPSYNEQFF
.	TRBV18	TRBJ2-5	.	TGTGCCAGCTCACCACCGCCTAGTATCCGAGAGACCCAGTACTTC	CASSPPPSIRETQYF
.	TRBV27	TRBJ2-1	TRBD2	TGTGCCAGCAGCGGGCAGCGGGGTGGCAATGAGCAGTTCTTC	CASSGQRGGNEQFF
.	TRBV5-1	TRBJ2-5	.	TGCGCCAGCAGCTTTCGGGACTCCCAAGAGACCCAGTACTTC	CASSFRDSQETQYF
.	TRBV4-1	TRBJ2-1	.	TGCGCCAGCAGCCAAGAGAGGTCCACCAACAATGAGCAGTTCTTC	CASSQERSTNNEQFF
once	TRBV7-9	TRBJ2-7	TRBD2	TGTGCCAGCAAACTTACAGGCGGGGGCGAGCAGTACTTC	CASKLTGGGEQYF
.	TRBV19	TRBJ2-2	.	TGTGCCAGTAGTATAGCGCGGGACGCCGGGGAGCTGTTTTTT	CASSIARDAGELFF
.	TRBV18	TRBJ1-5	.	TGTGCCAGCTCACCCGCCCCCCCCAGGGAAGGGCAGCCCCAGCATTTT	CASSPAPPREGQPQHF
.	TRBV18	TRBJ1-4	.	TGTGCCAGCTCACCCGAGATTAATGAAAAACTGCTTTTT	CASSPEINEKLLF